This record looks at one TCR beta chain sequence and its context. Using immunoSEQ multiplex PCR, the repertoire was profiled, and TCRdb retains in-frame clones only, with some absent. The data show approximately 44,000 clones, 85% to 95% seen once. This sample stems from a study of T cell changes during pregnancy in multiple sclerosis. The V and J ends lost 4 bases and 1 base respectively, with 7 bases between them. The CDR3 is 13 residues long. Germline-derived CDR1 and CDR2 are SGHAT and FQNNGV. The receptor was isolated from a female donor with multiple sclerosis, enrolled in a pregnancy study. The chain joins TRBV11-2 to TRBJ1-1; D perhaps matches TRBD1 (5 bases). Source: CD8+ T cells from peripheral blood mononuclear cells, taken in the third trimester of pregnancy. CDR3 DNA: TGTGCCAGCAGCTGGGGCCAGAACACTGAAGCTTTCTTT. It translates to CASSWGQNTEAFF.